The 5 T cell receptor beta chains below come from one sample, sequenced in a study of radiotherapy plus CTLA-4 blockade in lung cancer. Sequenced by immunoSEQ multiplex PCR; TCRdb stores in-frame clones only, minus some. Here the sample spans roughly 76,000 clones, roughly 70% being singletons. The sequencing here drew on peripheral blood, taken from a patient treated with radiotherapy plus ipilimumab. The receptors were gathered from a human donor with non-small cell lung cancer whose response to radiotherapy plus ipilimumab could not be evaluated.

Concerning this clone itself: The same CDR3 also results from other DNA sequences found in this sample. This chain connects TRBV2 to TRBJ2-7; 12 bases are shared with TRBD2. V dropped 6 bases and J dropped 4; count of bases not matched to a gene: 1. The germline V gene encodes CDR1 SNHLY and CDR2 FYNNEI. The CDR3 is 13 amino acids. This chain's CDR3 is CASSGTSGYEQYF. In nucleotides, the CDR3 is TGTGCCAGCAGCGGGACTAGCGGGTACGAGCAGTACTTC.

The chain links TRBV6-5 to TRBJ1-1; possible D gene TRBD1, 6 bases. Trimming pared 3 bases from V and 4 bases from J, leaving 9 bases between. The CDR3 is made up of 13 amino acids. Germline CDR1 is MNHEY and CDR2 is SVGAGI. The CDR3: CASSYGGITEAFF. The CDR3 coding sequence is TGTGCCAGCAGTTATGGGGGCATCACTGAAGCTTTCTTT.

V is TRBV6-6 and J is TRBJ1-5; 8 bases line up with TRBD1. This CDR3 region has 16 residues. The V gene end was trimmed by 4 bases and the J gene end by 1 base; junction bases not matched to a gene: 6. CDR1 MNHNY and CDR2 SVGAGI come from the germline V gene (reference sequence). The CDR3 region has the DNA TGTGCCAGCAGTTTCACGACAGGGGCCAGCAATCAGCCCCAGCATTTT. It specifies CASSFTTGASNQPQHF.

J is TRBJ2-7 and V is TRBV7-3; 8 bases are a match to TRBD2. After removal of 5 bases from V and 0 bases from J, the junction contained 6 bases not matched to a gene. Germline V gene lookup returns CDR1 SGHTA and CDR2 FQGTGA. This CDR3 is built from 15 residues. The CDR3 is CASSASGGSSYEQYF. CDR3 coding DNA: TGTGCCAGCAGCGCAAGCGGGGGCAGCTCCTACGAGCAGTACTTC.

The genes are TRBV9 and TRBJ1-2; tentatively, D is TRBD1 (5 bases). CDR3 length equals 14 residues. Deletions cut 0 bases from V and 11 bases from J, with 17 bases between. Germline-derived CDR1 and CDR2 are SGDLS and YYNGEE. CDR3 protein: CASSVVDNGLGYTF. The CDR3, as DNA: TGTGCCAGCAGCGTAGTGGACAACGGGCTAGGGTACACCTTC.